This TCR beta chain was captured by sequencing in a study of T-cell reconstitution after alpha-beta-depleted transplantation in children. Unique molecular identifiers were used to barcode this TCRbeta library. Using its own MiXCR run on the PCR reads, TCRdb lists one record per CDR3 protein. The table records about 640,000 distinct CDR3 sequences, approximately 12% of them present only once. The V and J ends lost 1 base and 6 bases respectively, with 16 bases between them. Looked up from germline, CDR1 is LNHDA and CDR2 is SQIVND (reference sequence). CDR3 length: 15 residues. The table lists this clonotype with a few counts. Its antigen is currently unknown. Study outcomes and limitations: Where alpha-beta T cells came from about two months after transplant was reportedly several hundred expanded graft clones.

Specimen: PBMCs, mostly from graft donor cells, collected 360 days after TCRalphabeta/CD19-depleted stem cell transplant. The TCR was taken from a male patient under 18 who had a stem cell transplant for acute myeloid leukemia, so the T cells may come from the graft donor. V gene TRBV19 combines with J gene TRBJ2-7; no firm D call. The CDR3 bases are TGTGCCAGTAGTATAGGTTTAAGCCACCTGGTCGAGCAGTACTTC. Translating gives CASSIGLSHLVEQYF.